This T cell receptor beta chain was sequenced for a study of T cells in Graves' hyperthyroidism and ophthalmopathy. Study context: Peripheral blood draws took place at initial diagnosis, ahead of any treatment.

Details on this clonotype: Its antigen is not identified.

The source material, RNA transcripts, was used to amplify TCR beta CDR3 regions. HTBI primers were used for first-round RT-PCR of the TCR CDR3. TCRdb re-called the multiplex PCR reads through MiXCR, storing one row per CDR3 protein. The sample yields fewer than 650,000 distinct CDR3 sequences, approximately 15% seen once. General observations from the study: A median about 7 months before onset, the model predicted ophthalmopathy. Separation of ophthalmopathy from stable hyperthyroidism was achieved by a 13 V-J model.

Exclusion of a patient resulted from uncontrolled infection, other autoimmune disease, pregnancy or lactation. What was sequenced was blood. This clonotype was sampled from a woman under 30 with Graves' ophthalmopathy.

This CDR3 is CASSPRTGRYQPQHF. Written as DNA, the CDR3 is TGTGCCAGCTCACCACGGACAGGGCGGTATCAGCCCCAGCATTTT. The gene calls are TRBV18 and TRBJ1-5, with 8 nucleotides matching TRBD1. The germline V gene has CDR1 KGHSH and CDR2 LQKENI. The V gene end was trimmed by 1 base and the J gene end by 5 bases; junction bases not matched to a gene: 4. The CDR3 is made up of 15 amino acids.